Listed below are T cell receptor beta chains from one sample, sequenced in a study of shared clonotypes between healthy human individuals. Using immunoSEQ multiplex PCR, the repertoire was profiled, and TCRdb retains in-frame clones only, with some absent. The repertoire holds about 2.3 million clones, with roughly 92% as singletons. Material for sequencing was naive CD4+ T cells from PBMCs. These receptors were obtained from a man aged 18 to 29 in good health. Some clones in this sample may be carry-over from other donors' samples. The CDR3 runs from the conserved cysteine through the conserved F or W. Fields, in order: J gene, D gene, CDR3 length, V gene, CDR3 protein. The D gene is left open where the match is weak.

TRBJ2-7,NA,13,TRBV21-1,CASSTPEGFEQYF
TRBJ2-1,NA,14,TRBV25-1,CASSGGSSYNEQFF
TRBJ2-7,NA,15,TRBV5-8,CASSFITPHGMEQYF
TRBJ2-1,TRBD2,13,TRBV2,CASGEGQNLRQFF
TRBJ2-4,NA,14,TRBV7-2,CASSLRRGGDIQYF
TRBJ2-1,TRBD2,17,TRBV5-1,CASSFLQLAGGYNEQFF
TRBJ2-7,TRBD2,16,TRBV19,CASSTGLAGGFYEQYF
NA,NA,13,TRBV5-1,CASSLDLPDEQYF
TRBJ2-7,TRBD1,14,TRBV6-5,CASSRTGSNYEQYF
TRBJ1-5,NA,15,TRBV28,CASSSGPRRDQPQHF
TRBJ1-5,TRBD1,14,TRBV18,CASSGQGQNQPQHF
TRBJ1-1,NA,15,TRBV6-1,CASSELVGGATEAFF
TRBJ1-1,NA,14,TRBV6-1,CASSAPDRNTEAFF
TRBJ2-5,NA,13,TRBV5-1,CASSLLGPETQYF
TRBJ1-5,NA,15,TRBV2,CASSGGSTGNQPQHF
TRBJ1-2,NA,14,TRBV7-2,CASSLVGGVAGYTF
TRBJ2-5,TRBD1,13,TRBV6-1,CASETGGRETQYF
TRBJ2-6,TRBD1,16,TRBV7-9,CASLYRGLAGANVLTF
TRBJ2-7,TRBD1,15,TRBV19,CASSKAGTGSYEQYF
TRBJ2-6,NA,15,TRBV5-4,CASSKTGQGANVLTF
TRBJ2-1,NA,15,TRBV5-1,CASSVGDWSYNEQFF
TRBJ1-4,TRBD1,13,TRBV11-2,CASLATGDEKLFF
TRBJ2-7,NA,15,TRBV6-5,CASSYGLGGPYEQYF
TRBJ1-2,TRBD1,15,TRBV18,CASSPMTGSNYGYTF